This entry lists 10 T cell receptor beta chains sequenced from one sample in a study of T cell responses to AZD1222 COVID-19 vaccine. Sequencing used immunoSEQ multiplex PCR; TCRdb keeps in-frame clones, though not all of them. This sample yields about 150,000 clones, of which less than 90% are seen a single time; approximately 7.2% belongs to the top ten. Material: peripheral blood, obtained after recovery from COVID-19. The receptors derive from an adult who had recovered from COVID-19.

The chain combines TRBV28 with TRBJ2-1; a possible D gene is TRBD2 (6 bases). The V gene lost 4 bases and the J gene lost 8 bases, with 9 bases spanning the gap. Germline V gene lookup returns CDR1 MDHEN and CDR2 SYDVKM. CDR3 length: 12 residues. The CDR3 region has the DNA TGTGCCAGCAGTTCCCCGGGGGATGAGCAGTTCTTC. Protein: CASSSPGDEQFF.

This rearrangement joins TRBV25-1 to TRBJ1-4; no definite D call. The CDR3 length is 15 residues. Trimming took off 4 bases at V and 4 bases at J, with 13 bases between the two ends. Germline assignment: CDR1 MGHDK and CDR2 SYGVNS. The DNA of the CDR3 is TGTGCCAGCAGTGCCCGGCCGGGGAATAATGAAAAACTGTTTTTT. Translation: CASSARPGNNEKLFF.

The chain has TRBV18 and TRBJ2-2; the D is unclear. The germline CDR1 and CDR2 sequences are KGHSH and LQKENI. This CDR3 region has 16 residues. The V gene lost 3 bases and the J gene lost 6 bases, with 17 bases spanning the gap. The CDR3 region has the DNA TGTGCCAGCTCACCTAATAGTCCAGTAACTTCCGGGGAGCTGTTTTTT. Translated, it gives CASSPNSPVTSGELFF.

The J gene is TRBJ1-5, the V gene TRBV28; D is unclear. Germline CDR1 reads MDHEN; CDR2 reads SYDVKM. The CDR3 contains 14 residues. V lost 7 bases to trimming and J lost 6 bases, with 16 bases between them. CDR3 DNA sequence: TGTGCCAGCAACTTCGGTATTATGGGTCAGCCCCAGCATTTT. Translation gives CASNFGIMGQPQHF. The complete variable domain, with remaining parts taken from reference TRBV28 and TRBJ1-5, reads DVKVTQSSRYLVKRTGEKVFLECVQDMDHENMFWYRQDPGLGLRLIYFSYDVKMKEKGDIPEGYSVSREKKERFSLILESASTNQTSMYLCASNFGIMGQPQHFGDGTRLSIL.

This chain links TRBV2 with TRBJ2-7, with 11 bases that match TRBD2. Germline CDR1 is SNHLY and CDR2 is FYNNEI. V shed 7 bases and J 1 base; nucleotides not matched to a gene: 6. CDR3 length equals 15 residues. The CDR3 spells CASKMIAGGSYEQYF. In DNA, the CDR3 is TGTGCCAGCAAAATGATAGCGGGAGGGTCCTACGAGCAGTACTTC.

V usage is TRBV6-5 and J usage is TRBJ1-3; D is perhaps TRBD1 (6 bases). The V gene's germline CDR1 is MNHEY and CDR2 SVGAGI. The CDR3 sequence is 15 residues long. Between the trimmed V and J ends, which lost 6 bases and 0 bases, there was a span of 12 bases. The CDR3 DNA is TGTGCCAGCAGGCAACAGGGTCCCTCTGGAAACACCATATATTTT. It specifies CASRQQGPSGNTIYF.

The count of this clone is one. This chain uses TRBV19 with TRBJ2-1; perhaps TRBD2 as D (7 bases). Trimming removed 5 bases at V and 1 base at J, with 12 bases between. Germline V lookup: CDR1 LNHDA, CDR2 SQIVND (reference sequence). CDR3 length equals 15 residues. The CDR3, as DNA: TGTGCCAGTAGTGGGCGGGGGCCATCCTACAATGAGCAGTTCTTC. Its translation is CASSGRGPSYNEQFF.

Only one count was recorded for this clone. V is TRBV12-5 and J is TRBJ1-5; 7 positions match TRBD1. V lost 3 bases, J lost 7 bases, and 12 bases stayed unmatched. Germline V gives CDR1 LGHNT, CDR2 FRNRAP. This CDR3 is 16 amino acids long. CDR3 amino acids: CASGLGEGAVVQPQHF. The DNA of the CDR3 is TGTGCTAGTGGTTTAGGGGAGGGGGCAGTGGTCCAGCCCCAGCATTTT.

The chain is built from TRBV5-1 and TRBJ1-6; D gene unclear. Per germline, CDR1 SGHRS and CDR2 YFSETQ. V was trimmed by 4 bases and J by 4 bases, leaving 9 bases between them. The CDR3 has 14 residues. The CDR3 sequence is CASSESTYNSPLHF. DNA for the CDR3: TGCGCCAGCAGCGAGAGCACTTATAATTCACCCCTCCACTTT.

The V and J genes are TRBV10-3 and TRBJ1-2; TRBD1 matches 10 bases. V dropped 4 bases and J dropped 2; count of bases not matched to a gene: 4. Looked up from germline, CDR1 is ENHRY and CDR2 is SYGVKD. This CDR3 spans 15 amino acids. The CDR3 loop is CAISVGTGENYGYTF. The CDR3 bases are TGTGCCATCAGTGTGGGGACAGGGGAAAACTATGGCTACACCTTC.